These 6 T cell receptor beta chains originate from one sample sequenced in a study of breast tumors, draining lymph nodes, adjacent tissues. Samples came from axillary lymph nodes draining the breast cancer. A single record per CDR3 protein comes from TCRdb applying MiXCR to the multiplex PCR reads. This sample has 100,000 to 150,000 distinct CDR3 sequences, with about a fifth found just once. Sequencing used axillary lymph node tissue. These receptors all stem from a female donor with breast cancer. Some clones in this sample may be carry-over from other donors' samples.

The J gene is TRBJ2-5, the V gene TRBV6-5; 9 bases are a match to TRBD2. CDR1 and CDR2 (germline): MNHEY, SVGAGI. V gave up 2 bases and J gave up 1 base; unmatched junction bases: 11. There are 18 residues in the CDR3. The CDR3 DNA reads TGTGCCAGCAGTTACCCCTTTGGGCGGGAGGGTGGCCAAGAGACCCAGTACTTC. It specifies CASSYPFGREGGQETQYF.

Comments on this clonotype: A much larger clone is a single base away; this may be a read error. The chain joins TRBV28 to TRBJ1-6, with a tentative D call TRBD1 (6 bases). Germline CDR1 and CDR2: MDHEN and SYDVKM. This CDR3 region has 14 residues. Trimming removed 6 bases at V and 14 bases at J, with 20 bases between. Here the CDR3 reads CASSSSGAWQSLHF. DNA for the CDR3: TGTGCCAGCAGCTCGTCAGGGGCCTGGCAATCCCTCCACTTT.

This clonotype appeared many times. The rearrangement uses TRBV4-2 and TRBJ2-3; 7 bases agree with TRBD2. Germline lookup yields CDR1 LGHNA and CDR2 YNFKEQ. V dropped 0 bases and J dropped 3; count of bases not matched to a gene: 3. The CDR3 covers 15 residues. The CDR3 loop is CASSQDSGATDTQYF. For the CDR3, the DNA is TGTGCCAGCAGCCAAGACAGCGGGGCAACAGATACGCAGTATTTT.

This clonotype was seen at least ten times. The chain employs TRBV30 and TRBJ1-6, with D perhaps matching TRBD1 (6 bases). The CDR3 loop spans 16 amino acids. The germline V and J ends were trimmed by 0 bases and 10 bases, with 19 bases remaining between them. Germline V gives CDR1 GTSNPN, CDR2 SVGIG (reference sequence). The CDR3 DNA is TGTGCCTGGAGTGTTGCAGGGGCAGGGCTACGGTCACCCCTCCACTTT. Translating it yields CAWSVAGAGLRSPLHF.

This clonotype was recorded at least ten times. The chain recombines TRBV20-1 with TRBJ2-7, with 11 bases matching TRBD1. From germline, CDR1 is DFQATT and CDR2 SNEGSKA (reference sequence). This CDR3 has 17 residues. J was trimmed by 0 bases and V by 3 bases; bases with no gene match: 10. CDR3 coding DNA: TGCAGTGCTAGGGGGACAGGGGGGGCTGGGAGCTCCTACGAGCAGTACTTC. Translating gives CSARGTGGAGSSYEQYF.

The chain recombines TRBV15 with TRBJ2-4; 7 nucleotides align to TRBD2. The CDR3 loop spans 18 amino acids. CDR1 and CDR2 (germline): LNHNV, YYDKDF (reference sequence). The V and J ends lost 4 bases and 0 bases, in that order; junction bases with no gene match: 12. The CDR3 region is CATSTLNASGIAKNIQYF. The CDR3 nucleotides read TGTGCCACCAGCACCCTTAACGCTAGCGGAATAGCCAAAAACATTCAGTACTTC. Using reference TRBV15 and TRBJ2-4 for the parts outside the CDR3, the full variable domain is DAMVIQNPRYQVTQFGKPVTLSCSQTLNHNVMYWYQQKSSQAPKLLFHYYDKDFNNEADTPDNFQSRRPNTSFCFLDIRSPGLGDTAMYLCATSTLNASGIAKNIQYFGAGTRLSVL.